The clone carrying this TCR beta chain has more than one count but fewer than ten. The antigen remains undetermined. The read halts 3 residues ahead of the CDR3 end, with the missing end drawn from the germline J gene. Germline V lookup: CDR1 SGHVS, CDR2 FNYEAQ. With V trimmed by 5 bases and J by 4 bases, 6 bases remained unmatched. This CDR3 region has 15 residues. The sample is drawn from a study of T cell clonality in common variable immunodeficiency. Study outcomes and limitations: In common variable immunodeficiency, TCR beta chains reportedly carried fewer deletions and N-nucleotide insertions. Patient heterogeneity in the CVID cohort limited correlations between repertoire features and clinical complications.

Profiled with immunoSEQ multiplex PCR; TCRdb holds only in-frame clones, not every one. The sample presents about 52,000 clones, none singletons. The chain links TRBV7-6 to TRBJ1-1; TRBD1 matches 11 bases. The sample taken for sequencing was peripheral blood mononuclear cells. The receptor's source is a person between 18 and 69 years old in good health. The DNA read from the CDR3 is TGTGCCAGCAGCCTCCCCGGGACAGGGGGCACTGAA. Protein sequence: CASSLPGTGGTE. The full CDR3 protein is CASSLPGTGGTEAFF.